Below are 5 T cell receptor beta chains sequenced from a single sample in a study of T cell changes during pregnancy in multiple sclerosis. Sequencing was performed with immunoSEQ multiplex PCR; in TCRdb, only in-frame clones are kept and a portion is missing. The sample includes approximately 40,000 clones, about 93% of them seen just once. The source material was CD4+ T cells from peripheral blood mononuclear cells, sampled before pregnancy. All receptors derive from a female donor with multiple sclerosis, enrolled in a pregnancy study.

The CDR3 sequence is CASSLQISGRIYNEQFF. The CDR3 bases are TGTGCCAGCAGTCTTCAAATTAGCGGGAGGATCTACAATGAGCAGTTCTTC. The chain carries TRBV27 and TRBJ2-1; TRBD2 agrees at 10 bases. Trimming took 5 bases from V and 3 from J; bases not matched to a gene: 10. This CDR3 comprises 17 residues. The V gene's germline CDR1 is MNHEY and CDR2 SMNVEV (reference sequence).

The chain employs TRBV18 and TRBJ2-3; TRBD1 matches at 10 bases. V dropped 6 bases and J dropped 3; count of bases not matched to a gene: 6. Germline-derived CDR1 and CDR2 are KGHSH and LQKENI. This CDR3 comprises 15 residues. In DNA form, the CDR3 reads TGTGCCAGCTCGAGGGACAGGGGTGTTACAGATACGCAGTATTTT. Protein product: CASSRDRGVTDTQYF. Together with reference TRBV18 and TRBJ2-3, the CDR3 gives the full variable domain: NAGVMQNPRHLVRRRGQEARLRCSPMKGHSHVYWYRQLPEEGLKFMVYLQKENIIDESGMPKERFSAEFPKEGPSILRIQQVVRGDSAAYFCASSRDRGVTDTQYFGPGTRLTVL.

The gene calls are TRBV9 and TRBJ2-3, with 9 bases matching TRBD2. There are 15 residues in the CDR3. The germline V gene encodes CDR1 SGDLS and CDR2 YYNGEE. The V segment lost 6 bases and the J segment 2 bases; nucleotides outside the gene matches: 7. The CDR3, as DNA: TGTGCCAGCACCCCAGCGGGGGGCCCCACAGATACGCAGTATTTT. Its translation: CASTPAGGPTDTQYF.

This clone has a handful of counts. This sequence joins TRBV11-1 and TRBJ2-7; TRBD2 matches 10 bases. V lost 4 bases and J lost 0; bases outside the gene matches: 9. The CDR3 runs to 17 residues. CDR1 and CDR2 (germline): SGHAT, FQDESV (reference sequence). The CDR3 DNA follows: TGTGCCAGCAGCTATACAGGGACTAGCGCTCGCTCCTACGAGCAGTACTTC. Translated, it gives CASSYTGTSARSYEQYF.

This chain joins TRBV5-5 and TRBJ2-2; D is uncertain. Trimming pared 0 bases from V and 7 bases from J, leaving 7 bases between. This CDR3 comprises 13 residues. The germline gives CDR1 SGHKS, CDR2 YYEKEE (reference sequence). CDR3 protein: CASSLERYGELFF. CDR3 DNA sequence: TGTGCCAGCAGCTTGGAGAGGTACGGGGAGCTGTTTTTT.